This T cell receptor (beta chain) was identified during a study of T cells in Graves' hyperthyroidism and ophthalmopathy. Findings and limits, study-wide: The model made its ophthalmopathy prediction, and onset followed a median 6.5 months later. Within blood appeared most thyroid clonotypes that had expanded above 0.001. In simple terms, a model built on 13 V-J features told ophthalmopathy apart from stable hyperthyroidism.

Trimming removed 3 bases at V and 6 bases at J, with 6 bases between. The CDR3 has 12 amino acids. Germline CDR1 reads ENHRY; CDR2 reads SYGVKD. Details on this clonotype: Antigen specificity is unknown. A much more abundant neighbour one base away suggests this may be a read error.

RNA transcripts gave rise to amplified TCR beta CDR3 regions. HTBI primers drove first-round RT-PCR of the TCR CDR3. MiXCR, applied by TCRdb to the multiplex PCR reads, yields one record per CDR3 protein. The sample lists about 570,000 distinct CDR3 sequences, 46% occurring once. The chain joins TRBV10-3 to TRBJ1-5; D unresolved. The TCR originated in an adult woman with Graves' disease, either hyperthyroidism or ophthalmopathy (not recorded which). Sequencing was done on a sample of peripheral blood or thyroid tissue (not recorded which). In nucleotides, the CDR3 is TGTGCCATCAGTGAAGCGCTTCAGCCCCAGCATTTT. Translated: CAISEALQPQHF.